Listed here are 9 T cell receptor beta chains from one sample, sequenced in a study of multiple sclerosis patients with progressive multifocal leukoencephalopathy. As to time point: before natalizumab initiation. Clones were sequenced by immunoSEQ multiplex PCR, and TCRdb holds only the in-frame ones, with some missing. In the table there are some 30,000 clones, around nine tenths of which are singletons. The specimen sequenced was PBMCs. These receptors were taken from a human donor with multiple sclerosis.

The chain combines TRBV28 with TRBJ1-2, with D possibly being TRBD1 (5 bases). V was cut by 4 bases and J by 8 bases, with 14 bases left in between. The germline V gene encodes CDR1 MDHEN and CDR2 SYDVKM. The CDR3 runs 13 residues. CDR3 residues: CASSSRTYGGYTF. The CDR3 DNA reads as TGTGCCAGCAGTTCCCGGACATACGGGGGCTACACCTTC.

V and J are TRBV28 and TRBJ1-5; D is perhaps TRBD1 (6 bases). V was cut by 6 bases and J by 0 bases, with 18 bases left in between. Germline CDR1 reads MDHEN; CDR2 reads SYDVKM. This CDR3 region has 17 residues. DNA of the CDR3: TGTGCCAGCAGCTCGAAAACGGGACACAATAGCAATCAGCCCCAGCATTTT. As protein: CASSSKTGHNSNQPQHF. Looking up the rest from reference TRBV28 and TRBJ1-5 gives the full variable domain: DVKVTQSSRYLVKRTGEKVFLECVQDMDHENMFWYRQDPGLGLRLIYFSYDVKMKEKGDIPEGYSVSREKKERFSLILESASTNQTSMYLCASSSKTGHNSNQPQHFGDGTRLSIL.

The genes are TRBV7-2 and TRBJ2-7, with 11 bases identical to TRBD2. This CDR3 is built from 14 residues. Germline lookup yields CDR1 SGHTA and CDR2 FQGNSA. The ends lost 4 bases at V and 3 bases at J; junction bases unmatched: 2. In DNA form, the CDR3 reads TGTGCCAGCAGCTCGACTAGCGGGGTCTACGAGCAGTACTTC. Translation gives CASSSTSGVYEQYF.

The chain recombines TRBV5-1 with TRBJ2-1; 8 nucleotides match TRBD1. V shed 0 bases, J shed 2 bases, and the junction held 1 base outside the gene matches. Germline V lookup: CDR1 SGHRS, CDR2 YFSETQ. The CDR3 is 15 residues long. CDR3: CASSLGQGPYNEQFF. CDR3 in DNA: TGCGCCAGCAGCTTGGGACAGGGGCCCTACAATGAGCAGTTCTTC.

The CDR3 nucleotides read TGTGCCAGCAGTTTATCCTCTCGGCAGGGAAGGGGACACTACAATGAGCAGTTCTTC. This gives the protein CASSLSSRQGRGHYNEQFF. The chain employs TRBV28 and TRBJ2-1; TRBD1 is a possible D gene (6 bases). V was pared by 1 base and J by 3 bases, with 22 bases between. The CDR3 runs 19 residues. From germline, CDR1 is MDHEN and CDR2 SYDVKM. The complete variable domain, with remaining parts taken from reference TRBV28 and TRBJ2-1, reads DVKVTQSSRYLVKRTGEKVFLECVQDMDHENMFWYRQDPGLGLRLIYFSYDVKMKEKGDIPEGYSVSREKKERFSLILESASTNQTSMYLCASSLSSRQGRGHYNEQFFGPGTRLTVL.

The rearrangement joins TRBV9 to TRBJ2-1, with a possible D match to TRBD2 (7 bases). The CDR3 is made up of 15 amino acids. CDR1 and CDR2 from the germline V gene are SGDLS and YYNGEE. The V end was cut by 5 bases, the J end by 6 bases, with 18 bases between. The DNA of the CDR3 is TGTGCCAGCAGACGGGGAGGGGGAGCGGGCAATGAGCAGTTCTTC. Translation: CASRRGGGAGNEQFF.

In its sample, this clone was seen once. The chain joins TRBV28 to TRBJ1-2; unclear D gene. The CDR3 extends over 14 amino acids. The germline gives CDR1 MDHEN, CDR2 SYDVKM. Trimming shortened V by 6 bases and J by 8 bases, and 19 bases separated the two germline ends. The CDR3, as DNA: TGTGCCAGCAGCCTTGTCGGGCGGTTCGAAGGCTACACCTTC. Translated: CASSLVGRFEGYTF.

This sequence joins TRBV7-3 and TRBJ2-1; TRBD1 agrees at 11 bases. CDR1 and CDR2 from the germline V gene are SGHTA and FQGTGA. The CDR3 loop spans 18 amino acids. V was clipped by 5 bases and J by 0 bases; unmatched bases: 9. The CDR3 spells CASSQRGGTGGSYNEQFF. CDR3 DNA sequence: TGTGCCAGCAGCCAACGCGGTGGGACAGGGGGCTCCTACAATGAGCAGTTCTTC.

The chain recombines TRBV30 with TRBJ2-1, with 12 bases matching TRBD2. The J segment lost 0 bases and the V segment lost 6 bases, leaving 21 bases of the junction unmatched. CDR1 and CDR2 from the germline V gene are GTSNPN and SVGIG (reference sequence). The length of the CDR3 is 21 residues. The CDR3 bases are TGTGCCTGCACTACCGATACGTGGACTAGCGGGATAAAGAGCTCCTACAATGAGCAGTTCTTC. Translating it yields CACTTDTWTSGIKSSYNEQFF. Full variable domain (missing parts from reference TRBV30 and TRBJ2-1): SQTIHQWPATLVQPVGSPLSLECTVEGTSNPNLYWYRQAAGRGLQLLFYSVGIGQISSEVPQNLSASRPQDRQFILSSKKLLLSDSGFYLCACTTDTWTSGIKSSYNEQFFGPGTRLTVL.